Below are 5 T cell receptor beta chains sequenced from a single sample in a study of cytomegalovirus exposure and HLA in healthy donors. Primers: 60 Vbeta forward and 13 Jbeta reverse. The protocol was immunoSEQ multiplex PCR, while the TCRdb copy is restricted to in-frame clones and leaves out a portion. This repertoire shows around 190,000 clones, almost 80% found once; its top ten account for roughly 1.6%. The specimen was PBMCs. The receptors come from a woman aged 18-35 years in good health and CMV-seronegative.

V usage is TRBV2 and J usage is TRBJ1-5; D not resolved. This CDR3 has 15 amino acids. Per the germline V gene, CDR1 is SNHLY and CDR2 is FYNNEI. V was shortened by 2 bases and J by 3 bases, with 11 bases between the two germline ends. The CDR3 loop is CASSESGSYNQPQHF. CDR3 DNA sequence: TGTGCCAGCAGTGAATCGGGGAGTTACAATCAGCCCCAGCATTTT.

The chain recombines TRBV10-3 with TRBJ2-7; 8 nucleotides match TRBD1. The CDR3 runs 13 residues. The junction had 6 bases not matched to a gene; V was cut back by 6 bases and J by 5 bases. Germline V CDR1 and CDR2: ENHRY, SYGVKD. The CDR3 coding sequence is TGTGCCATCAGGCCGGGACAGGCCAACGAGCAGTACTTC. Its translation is CAIRPGQANEQYF.

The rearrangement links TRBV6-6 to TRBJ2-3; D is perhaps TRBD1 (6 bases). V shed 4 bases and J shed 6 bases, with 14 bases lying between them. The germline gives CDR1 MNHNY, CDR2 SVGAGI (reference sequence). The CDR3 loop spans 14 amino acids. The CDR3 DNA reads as TGTGCCAGCAGTTTCGACAGGAACACGGATACGCAGTATTTT. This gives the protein CASSFDRNTDTQYF.

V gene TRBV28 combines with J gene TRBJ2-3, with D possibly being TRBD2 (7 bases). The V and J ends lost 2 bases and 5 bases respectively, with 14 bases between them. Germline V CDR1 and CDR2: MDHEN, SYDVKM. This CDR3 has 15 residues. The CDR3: CASSLGGADQDTQYF. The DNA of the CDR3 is TGTGCCAGCAGTTTAGGGGGGGCAGATCAAGATACGCAGTATTTT.

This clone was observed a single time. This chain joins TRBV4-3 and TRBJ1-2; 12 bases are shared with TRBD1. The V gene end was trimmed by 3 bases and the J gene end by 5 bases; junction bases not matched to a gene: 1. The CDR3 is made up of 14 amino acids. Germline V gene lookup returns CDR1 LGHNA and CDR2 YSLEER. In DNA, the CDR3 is TGCGCCAGCAGCCAGGGACAGGGGGCTTATGGCTACACCTTC. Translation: CASSQGQGAYGYTF.